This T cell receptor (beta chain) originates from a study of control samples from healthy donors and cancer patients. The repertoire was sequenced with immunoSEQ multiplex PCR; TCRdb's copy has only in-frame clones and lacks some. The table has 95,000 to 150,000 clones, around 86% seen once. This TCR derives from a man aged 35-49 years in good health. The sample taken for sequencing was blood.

CDR3: CASSRGQLPDTQYF. The DNA for the CDR3 is TGTGCCAGCAGCAGAGGGCAGTTACCAGATACGCAGTATTTT. The chain carries TRBV21-1 and TRBJ2-3; the table assigns TRBD2, which was not confirmed against the DNA. TRBV21-1 is deemed a pseudogene. The CDR3 runs 14 residues.